This entry lists 27 T cell receptor beta chains sequenced from one sample in a study of blood T cells in healthy people across ages (dated by TCRdb to 2015 to 2017). Library method: 5' RACE. A second 7 to 11 cycle PCR used a sample-barcoded 5' primer and a J-beta primer mix. In TCRdb, the public reads were trimmed at Q25 with fastp and aligned with MiXCR, with productive beta chains retained. Rows are unified per CDR3 protein, each entry keeping the most common DNA and genes. Here the sample has 1.8 million or so distinct CDR3 sequences; about 39% occur a single time. In total, the top ten clones hold roughly 23% of the sample. Source material: blood. These receptors originate from a human donor in good health.

DNA for the CDR3: TGTGCCACCAAAACGCTTAAGCAGGGGGACTATGGCTACACCTTC. As protein: CATKTLKQGDYGYTF. The chain joins TRBV10-3 to TRBJ1-2; TRBD1 aligns across 7 bases. With 10 bases clipped from V and 3 bases from J, the junction kept 14 bases outside the gene matches. The CDR3 is 15 residues long. CDR1 and CDR2 (germline): ENHRY, SYGVKD.

This clonotype was detected only a few times. V usage is TRBV15 and J usage is TRBJ2-3, with 9 bases that match TRBD2. The trim removed 5 bases at V and 5 bases at J, leaving 11 bases unmatched. Germline lookup yields CDR1 LNHNV and CDR2 YYDKDF (reference sequence). The CDR3 sequence is 16 residues long. CDR3 in amino acids: CATSQPSGGRGDTQYF. The CDR3 region has the DNA TGTGCCACCAGCCAGCCCAGCGGGGGGCGGGGAGATACGCAGTATTTT.

The chain carries TRBV15 and TRBJ1-2, with D uncertain. The CDR3 has 16 residues. The germline CDR1 and CDR2 sequences are LNHNV and YYDKDF (reference sequence). Deletions cut 9 bases from V and 6 bases from J, with 26 bases between. The CDR3: CATTEDPSLTEHGYTF. CDR3 sequence (DNA): TGTGCCACAACGGAAGACCCATCGCTTACGGAACATGGCTACACCTTC.

This chain connects TRBV6-2 or TRBV6-3 to TRBJ2-5; tentatively, D is TRBD2 (6 bases). Germline assignment: CDR1 MNHEY and CDR2 SVGEGT. Trimming took 2 bases from V and 4 from J, leaving 17 bases between them. This CDR3 spans 16 amino acids. The CDR3 loop reads CASSYQTGDQLETQYF. CDR3 bases: TGTGCCAGCAGTTACCAAACGGGGGATCAGTTAGAGACCCAGTACTTC.

The rearrangement uses TRBV10-3 and TRBJ2-1; the D gene could be TRBD1 or TRBD2 (7 bases each). The CDR3 covers 16 residues. Germline V gene sequence: CDR1 ENHRY, CDR2 SYGVKD. V was cut by 4 bases and J by 4 bases, with 17 bases left in between. The CDR3 sequence: CAISVQGGLLYNEQFF. The CDR3 DNA follows: TGTGCCATCAGTGTCCAGGGGGGGCTCCTTTACAATGAGCAGTTCTTC.

CDR3 protein: CASSFGGRGSGYGYTF. The CDR3 DNA reads TGTGCCAGCAGTTTTGGGGGTAGGGGGTCCGGCTATGGCTACACCTTC. V gene TRBV12-3 or TRBV12-4 combines with J gene TRBJ1-2; the D gene is possibly TRBD1 (6 bases). Trimming removed 3 bases at V and 4 bases at J, with 18 bases between. The length of the CDR3 is 16 residues.

The chain carries TRBV6-1 and TRBJ2-1, with 14 bases lining up with TRBD2. Germline CDR1 MNHNS, CDR2 SASEGT. There are 18 residues in the CDR3. The J segment lost 0 bases and the V segment lost 6 bases, leaving 7 bases of the junction unmatched. CDR3 sequence: CASSGLAGGSFSYNEQFF. The CDR3 DNA sequence: TGTGCCAGCAGCGGACTAGCGGGGGGTTCGTTCTCCTACAATGAGCAGTTCTTC.

The V call is TRBV5-1, the J call TRBJ2-5, with 9 bases fitting TRBD1. CDR1 and CDR2 (germline): SGHRS, YFSETQ. CDR3 length equals 14 residues. Germline trimming cut 1 base from V and 5 bases from J; bases unmatched to any gene: 3. CDR3 DNA: TGCGCCAGCAGCTTGTATGACAGGGGGGAGACCCAGTACTTC. Protein: CASSLYDRGETQYF.

This chain uses TRBV11-2 with TRBJ2-3, with D perhaps TRBD2 (7 bases). V was clipped by 4 bases and J by 6 bases, with 20 bases between them. The CDR3 runs 16 residues. Germline CDR1 reads SGHAT; CDR2 reads FQNNGV. CDR3 bases: TGTGCCAGCAGCTCCCAGGGCGGGGGCTCTGGGGATACGCAGTATTTT. Translating it yields CASSSQGGGSGDTQYF.

This chain uses TRBV20-1 with TRBJ2-7; unclear D gene. V dropped 0 bases and J dropped 1 base, with 7 bases sitting between them. CDR1 is DFQATT and CDR2 is SNEGSKA in the germline V gene (reference sequence). The CDR3 has 13 amino acids. CDR3 region: CSARDANSYEQYF. The CDR3 coding sequence is TGCAGTGCTAGAGACGCGAATTCCTACGAGCAGTACTTC.

V usage is TRBV13 and J usage is TRBJ2-5; D perhaps matches TRBD2 (5 bases). This CDR3 has 14 amino acids. The V end lost 5 bases, the J end lost 5 bases, and 15 bases lay between the germline ends. Germline CDR1 and CDR2: PRHDT and FYEKMQ (reference sequence). In DNA form, the CDR3 reads TGTGCCAGCAGCCCCAGGACCGGGGTGGAGACCCAGTACTTC. The encoded protein is CASSPRTGVETQYF.

In its sample, this clonotype was seen many times. A read error may produce the germline difference seen at one junction end. The chain joins TRBV12-3 or TRBV12-4 to TRBJ2-3, with D unclear. This CDR3 comprises 14 residues. CDR3 amino acids: CASSLVGRTDTQYF. The CDR3 region has the DNA TGTGCCAGCAGCTTAGTAGGCCGCACAGATACGCAGTATTTT.

V is TRBV29-1 and J is TRBJ2-7; D remains ambiguous. V lost 6 bases and J lost 2, with 17 bases in between. Germline values: CDR1 SQVTM, CDR2 ANQGSEA. The CDR3 sequence is 14 residues long. CDR3 sequence: CSVTRANRAYEQYF. The CDR3 nucleotides read TGCAGCGTAACGCGTGCTAACCGGGCCTACGAGCAGTACTTC.

This chain joins TRBV14 and TRBJ2-7; a possible D gene is TRBD2 (5 bases). This CDR3 comprises 16 residues. CDR1 SGHDN and CDR2 FVKESK come from the germline V gene. The V end was cut by 4 bases, the J end by 3 bases, with 19 bases between. The CDR3: CASSPSRESQYYEQYF. The DNA of the CDR3 is TGTGCCAGCAGCCCGTCCCGGGAATCTCAATACTACGAGCAGTACTTC.

V gene TRBV7-8 combines with J gene TRBJ2-4, with a weak D call TRBD2 (5 bases). Germline loops: CDR1 SGHVS, CDR2 FQNEAQ. With 1 base removed from V and 0 bases from J, the gap between germline ends came to 16 bases. CDR3 length: 18 residues. The CDR3 spells CASSLVRWELIAKNIQYF. The CDR3 nucleotides are TGTGCCAGCAGCTTAGTACGGTGGGAGTTAATAGCCAAAAACATTCAGTACTTC.

This clonotype has more than one count but fewer than ten. This chain uses TRBV3-1 with TRBJ2-3; unclear D gene. The V gene lost 1 base and the J gene lost 6 bases, with 14 bases spanning the gap. Germline CDR1 reads LGHDT; CDR2 reads YNNKEL (reference sequence). The CDR3 is made up of 15 amino acids. CDR3 residues: CASSQGTHSGDTQYF. DNA of the CDR3: TGTGCCAGCAGCCAAGGGACCCACTCCGGGGATACGCAGTATTTT.

This clonotype was seen more than once but under ten times. This sequence joins TRBV5-1 and TRBJ2-3; D not resolved. The germline CDR1 and CDR2 sequences are SGHRS and YFSETQ. The V end was cut by 0 bases, the J end by 2 bases, with 10 bases between. The length of the CDR3 is 15 residues. For the CDR3, the DNA is TGCGCCAGCAGCTTGGGGCACCCCTTCACAGATACGCAGTATTTT. Amino acid sequence: CASSLGHPFTDTQYF.

The chain joins TRBV7-8 to TRBJ2-1; 9 nucleotides align to TRBD1. Germline V gene sequence: CDR1 SGHVS, CDR2 FQNEAQ. The V segment lost 1 base and the J segment 6 bases; nucleotides outside the gene matches: 7. The CDR3 spans 16 residues. CDR3 sequence reads: CASSLGQGDLSNEQFF. CDR3 DNA: TGTGCCAGCAGCTTAGGACAGGGGGACCTCTCCAATGAGCAGTTCTTC.

The rearrangement joins TRBV5-6 to TRBJ2-5; D may be TRBD1 or TRBD2 (5 bases each). Trimming shortened V by 3 bases and J by 2 bases, and 14 bases separated the two germline ends. CDR3 length: 15 amino acids. CDR1 and CDR2 (germline): SGHDT, YYEEEE. CDR3 residues: CASSWGYNRQETQYF. The CDR3 bases are TGTGCCAGCAGCTGGGGGTACAATAGGCAAGAGACCCAGTACTTC.

This chain uses TRBV28 with TRBJ2-7; a possible D gene is TRBD2 (5 bases). V lost 6 bases, J lost 2 bases, and 17 bases lay in between. The CDR3 runs to 15 residues. The germline V gene encodes CDR1 MDHEN and CDR2 SYDVKM. In DNA, the CDR3 is TGTGCCAGCAGCTATACATGGACGGGGACCTACGAGCAGTACTTC. It codes for CASSYTWTGTYEQYF.

This clonotype was seen ten or more times. The chain is built from TRBV5-1 and TRBJ2-6; the D is unclear. The CDR3 covers 15 residues. CDR1 and CDR2 (germline): SGHRS, YFSETQ. The V gene lost 1 base and the J gene lost 0 bases, with 5 bases spanning the gap. As DNA, the CDR3 is TGCGCCAGCAGCTTGACTCTCTCTGGGGCCAACGTCCTGACTTTC. Translating gives CASSLTLSGANVLTF. Based on the CDR3 plus reference TRBV5-1 and TRBJ2-6, the full variable domain is KAGVTQTPRYLIKTRGQQVTLSCSPISGHRSVSWYQQTPGQGLQFLFEYFSETQRNKGNFPGRFSGRQFSNSRSEMNVSTLELGDSALYLCASSLTLSGANVLTFGAGSRLTVL.

This clonotype has more than one count but fewer than ten. This chain connects TRBV7-8 to TRBJ1-2; 9 nucleotides align to TRBD1. J lost 4 bases, V lost 5 bases, and 8 bases had no gene match. Looked up from germline, CDR1 is SGHVS and CDR2 is FQNEAQ. CDR3 length: 15 amino acids. The CDR3 region has the DNA TGTGCCAGCAGCCCGAGGGACAGGGCTGGCTATGGCTACACCTTC. It codes for CASSPRDRAGYGYTF.

CDR3 loop: CASSYVERGYQPQHF. CDR3 coding DNA: TGTGCCAGCAGCTACGTCGAGAGAGGGTATCAGCCCCAGCATTTT. The chain links TRBV7-2 to TRBJ1-5, with D unclear. The CDR3 length is 15 residues. The V end lost 4 bases, the J end lost 5 bases, and 15 bases lay between the germline ends. Germline V lookup: CDR1 SGHTA, CDR2 FQGNSA.

The chain recombines TRBV3-1 with TRBJ2-1, with TRBD2 as a possible D gene (5 bases). This CDR3 region has 17 residues. CDR1 is LGHDT and CDR2 is YNNKEL in the germline V gene (reference sequence). Trimming removed 6 bases at V and 0 bases at J, with 18 bases between. The CDR3 nucleotides are TGTGCCAGCAGTCGTCGGAGCGGTATCAACTCCTACAATGAGCAGTTCTTC. Amino acids: CASSRRSGINSYNEQFF.

As DNA, the CDR3 is TGTGCCAGCAGCCAAATTCAGCGGGGGCAAGAGACCCAGTTCTTC. Its translation: CASSQIQRGQETQFF. V and J are TRBV11-1 and TRBJ2-5, with TRBD2 matching over 8 bases. The DNA end is a closer match to TRBJ2-1, so the J assignment may be wrong. Germline V gives CDR1 SGHAT, CDR2 FQDESV (reference sequence). The CDR3 loop spans 15 amino acids.

This clonotype was seen a few times. The CDR3 sequence: CSVAAGEGYGYTF. The CDR3 region has the DNA TGCAGCGTTGCGGCAGGGGAGGGCTATGGCTACACCTTC. The V gene is TRBV29-1, the J gene TRBJ1-2; TRBD1 is a possible D gene (6 bases). The CDR3 is 13 residues long. Germline V gene lookup returns CDR1 SQVTM and CDR2 ANQGSEA. V gave up 4 bases and J gave up 4 bases, with 13 bases separating them.

This clonotype was found once. J is TRBJ2-7 and V is TRBV3-1; D gene unclear. V was pared by 0 bases and J by 4 bases, with 10 bases between. CDR1 is LGHDT, CDR2 YNNKEL, per germline (reference sequence). The CDR3 runs to 14 residues. In DNA form, the CDR3 reads TGTGCCAGCAGCCAAGATCCGGAACTATACGAGCAGTACTTC. As protein: CASSQDPELYEQYF.